This T cell receptor (beta chain) was retrieved from a study of cytomegalovirus exposure and HLA in healthy donors. Study-wide background: Early on, a data release was issued that held about 85 million unique TCRs from HLA-typed donors.

Notes on this clone: The antigen is unknown.

The CDR3 spans 14 residues. V was pared by 7 bases and J by 8 bases, with 7 bases of the junction left unmatched. CDR1 is MNHEY and CDR2 is SMNVEV in the germline V gene (reference sequence). PCR employed 60 Vbeta and 13 Jbeta primers. Repertoires were generated with immunoSEQ multiplex PCR, while TCRdb's copy carries only in-frame clones and drops some. The profile covers around 110,000 clones, with 55% to 65% appearing a single time and less than 9.5% taken by the ten largest. Study-level findings and limits: In vitro experiments confirmed that three CMV-associated chains were specific for CMV antigens. Analysis performed later found more than 15,000 TCR beta sequences associated with HLA alleles at 0.05 false discovery rate.

V usage is TRBV27 and J usage is TRBJ2-1; 11 bases match TRBD2. Material for sequencing was PBMCs. This clonotype was sampled from a woman in her thirties or forties in good health and CMV-seropositive. CDR3 residues: CASTPGLAAHEQFF. CDR3 nucleotide sequence: TGTGCCAGCACCCCGGGACTAGCGGCCCATGAGCAGTTCTTC.